A selection of T cell receptor beta chains follows, all from one sample in a study of control samples from healthy donors and cancer patients. Assay: immunoSEQ multiplex PCR; the TCRdb copy retains only in-frame clones and omits some. The sample consists of about 190,000 clones, over 80% of them appearing once. The sequenced material came from blood. These receptors were obtained from a man under 40 in good health. Each CDR3 is given with its conserved first and last residue. D genes are given only for firm matches. Where a row states a size, it is once, few, many or the class of an expanded clone; other rows omit it.

>-|TRBD1|TRBJ2-3|TRBV5-6
TGTGCCAGCAGCGAAACCGGGACAGGGTCAGATACGCAGTATTTT
CASSETGTGSDTQYF
>-|TRBD1|TRBJ1-6|TRBV9
TGTGCCAGCAGCGTAGCTGGACAGGGAAATTCACCCCTCCACTTT
CASSVAGQGNSPLHF
>once|-|TRBJ1-1|TRBV2
TGTGCCAGCAGTGAGGGACGGCTGAACACTGAAGCTTTCTTT
CASSEGRLNTEAFF
>-|-|TRBJ2-1|TRBV30
TGTGCCTGGAGTGTAAACAGGGCAAAAGGGTTCTTC
CAWSVNRAKGFF
>-|-|TRBJ1-5|TRBV19
TGTGCCAGTAGTTGGGGGGGGGATCAGCCCCAGCATTTT
CASSWGGDQPQHF
>-|-|TRBJ1-2|TRBV19
TGTGCCAGTAGGACCAGGCGACTTTGGGATGCGAACTATGGCTACACCTTC
CASRTRRLWDANYGYTF
>-|TRBD1|TRBJ1-3|TRBV3-1/TRBV3-2
TGTGCCAGCACCCTGACAGGGACTGGAAACACCATATATTTT
CASTLTGTGNTIYF
>-|-|TRBJ2-7|TRBV5-1
TGCGCCAGCAGCGAGGGTAGGGCAGAGGATTACTACGAGCAGTACTTC
CASSEGRAEDYYEQYF
>-|TRBD2|TRBJ2-2|TRBV10-3
TGTGCCATCAGTGATTTAGCGGGGAACACCGGGGAGCTGTTTTTT
CAISDLAGNTGELFF
>-|TRBD2|TRBJ2-7|TRBV5-8
TGTGCCAGCGGGCGGGGGGCATCCTACGAGCAGTACTTC
CASGRGASYEQYF
>-|-|TRBJ1-1|TRBV9
TGTGCCAGCAGCAAGACCGGGCAGAACACTGAAGCTTTCTTT
CASSKTGQNTEAFF
>once|-|TRBJ1-1|TRBV11-3
TGTGCCAGCAGCCAAGGGCAACGGACTGAAGCTTTCTTT
CASSQGQRTEAFF
>-|-|TRBJ1-2|TRBV5-1
TGCGCCAGCAGCTTGGTTATGACAGGCCCATATGGCTACACCTTC
CASSLVMTGPYGYTF
>-|TRBD1|TRBJ2-6|TRBV2
TGTGCCAGCAGGGCCCGGGACAGGACTCCCTCTGGGGCCAACGTCCTGACTTTC
CASRARDRTPSGANVLTF
>-|-|TRBJ1-2|TRBV6-5
TGTGCCAGCAGTTACTCGTTGACGGACCTCTGGGGCTACACCTTC
CASSYSLTDLWGYTF
>once|-|TRBJ2-3|TRBV20-1
TGCAGTGCGGAAAGGGGAGAAACGCAGTATTTT
CSAERGETQYF
>-|-|TRBJ2-7|TRBV2
TGTGCCAGCAGTGAAGCGCTGCGGTGGGATAACTTC
CASSEALRWDNF
>once|-|TRBJ2-1|TRBV6-4
TGTGCCAGCAGTGCACCCTCTGGCCCCTACAATGAGCAGTTCTTC
CASSAPSGPYNEQFF
>-|-|TRBJ2-1|TRBV20-1
TGCAGTGCTAGTACAAGTAGCGGCAATGAGCAGTTCTTC
CSASTSSGNEQFF
>-|TRBD1|TRBJ1-4|TRBV2
TGTGCCAGCAGTGCGGGACAGTTTAATGAAAAACTGTTTTTT
CASSAGQFNEKLFF
>once|-|TRBJ2-1|TRBV6-5
TGTGCCAGCAGTTACTCGGGGAATGAGCAGTTCTTC
CASSYSGNEQFF
>-|TRBD1|TRBJ2-1|TRBV28
TGTGCCAGCAGTACTCTGGGACAGGGCTCCTACAATGAGCAGTTCTTC
CASSTLGQGSYNEQFF
>-|-|TRBJ1-2|TRBV9
TGTGCCAGCAGCGTATTGGGAGCGTCCGGCTACACCTTC
CASSVLGASGYTF
>-|-|TRBJ2-1|TRBV10-1
TGCGCCAGCAGTGAGTCGGCGGGCCAGGATCGGCAGTTCTTC
CASSESAGQDRQFF
>-|-|TRBJ2-2|TRBV19
TGTGCCAGTAGTCCTCGTCGGGACGCGAACACCGGGGAGCTGTTTTTT
CASSPRRDANTGELFF
>-|TRBD1|TRBJ1-2|TRBV7-8
TGTGCCAGCAGCTTAGAAATCAGGACAGGGGACTATGGCTACACCTTC
CASSLEIRTGDYGYTF
>-|-|TRBJ2-3|TRBV5-6
TGTGCCAGCAGCTCCACAGATACGCAGTATTTT
CASSSTDTQYF